The entry below describes one TCR beta chain. Individuals aged about 18 to 90 years were recruited from approximately 24 US areas. Participant-reported clinical history was the basis for cohort assignment. Donors of Cohort 3 who recovered were those that had two negative PCRs, clearance, or symptom resolution. The data stem from a study of blood T cell repertoires in COVID-19. CDR1 and CDR2 (germline): SNHLY, FYNNEI. V shed 5 bases and J 2 bases; nucleotides not matched to a gene: 6. The CDR3 runs to 15 residues. Under the authors' procedure: Reference gene primer amplification gave nucleated cell count estimates. The data were produced by immunoSEQ multiplex PCR, yet TCRdb's version contains in-frame clones alone and is incomplete. The V and J calls and the clone size are those of that table, but D and trimming were determined from the DNA. The repertoire consists of about 430,000 clones, with approximately 92% occurring once and the leading ten covering 0.95% to 1.3%.

The chain recombines TRBV2 with TRBJ1-5; TRBD1 matches at 7 bases. Sequencing was performed on PBMCs or T cells enriched from blood (not recorded which). The sequence came from a man aged 25 to 45 who had recovered from COVID-19. CDR3 amino acids: CASSTQGTGNQPQHF. The CDR3, as DNA: TGTGCCAGCAGTACACAGGGGACGGGCAATCAGCCCCAGCATTTT.